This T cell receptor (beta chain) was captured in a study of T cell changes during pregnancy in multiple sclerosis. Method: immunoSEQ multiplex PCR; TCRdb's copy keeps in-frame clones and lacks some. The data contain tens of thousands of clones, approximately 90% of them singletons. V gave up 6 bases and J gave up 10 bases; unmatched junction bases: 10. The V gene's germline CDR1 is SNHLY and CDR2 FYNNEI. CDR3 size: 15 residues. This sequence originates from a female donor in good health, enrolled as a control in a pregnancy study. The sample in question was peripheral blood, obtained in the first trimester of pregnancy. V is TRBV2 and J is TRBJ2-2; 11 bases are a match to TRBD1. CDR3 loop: CASRDSGQGAEELFF. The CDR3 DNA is TGTGCCAGCAGGGACTCTGGACAGGGGGCGGAGGAGCTGTTTTTT.